The source of this T cell receptor (beta chain) is a study of blood T cell repertoires in COVID-19. The wider study: The United States, Italy and Spain were the sources of the acute and convalescent COVID-19 samples.

Germline lookup yields CDR1 SGHVS and CDR2 FQNEAQ. The germline V and J ends were trimmed by 5 bases and 7 bases, with 24 bases remaining between them. The CDR3 runs 17 residues. TCRdb's copy holds only in-frame clones and misses some; the assay was immunoSEQ multiplex PCR. The profile shows roughly 380,000 clones, almost 90% of them singletons. Cohort assignment relied on participant-reported clinical history. Sequences were obtained from PBMCs or T cells enriched from blood (not recorded which). V usage is TRBV7-8 and J usage is TRBJ2-1, with a possible D match to TRBD2 (6 bases). The receptor was derived from a woman between 25 and 40 years old who had been exposed to COVID-19. The CDR3 nucleotides read TGTGCCAGCAGCCCCTTCCCCCCACCGGGAGATCGGAATGAGCAGTTCTTC. This codes for CASSPFPPPGDRNEQFF.